The 16 T cell receptor beta chains below come from one sample, sequenced in a study of shared clonotypes between healthy human individuals. Clones were read by immunoSEQ multiplex PCR, and TCRdb kept only the in-frame ones, dropping some. Counted here are 450,000 or so clones, about 74% occurring once; the ten biggest clones make up 12%. The specimen sequenced was PBMCs. The receptors were sampled from a woman in her 40s in good health. Some clones in this sample may be carry-over from other donors' samples.

The chain links TRBV25-1 to TRBJ2-7; D possibly corresponds to TRBD1 (5 bases). Trimming pared 8 bases from V and 2 bases from J, leaving 19 bases between. The CDR3 has 15 amino acids. Germline loops: CDR1 MGHDK, CDR2 SYGVNS. The CDR3 spells CASQRGFEDTYEQYF. CDR3 coding DNA: TGTGCCAGCCAAAGGGGTTTCGAGGATACCTACGAGCAGTACTTC.

The chain recombines TRBV29-1 with TRBJ2-1; 7 bases align to TRBD2. This CDR3 is built from 17 residues. CDR1 and CDR2 from the germline V gene are SQVTM and ANQGSEA. With 6 bases clipped from V and 0 bases from J, the junction kept 14 bases outside the gene matches. The CDR3: CSVFPRPAGSSYNEQFF. In nucleotides, the CDR3 is TGCAGCGTATTCCCCCGGCCAGCGGGGAGCTCCTACAATGAGCAGTTCTTC.

The gene calls are TRBV7-2 and TRBJ2-7; 8 bases fit TRBD2. V gave up 5 bases and J gave up 1 base; unmatched junction bases: 7. The CDR3 spans 15 residues. Germline values: CDR1 SGHTA, CDR2 FQGNSA. The CDR3 region is CASSPLAGGSYEQYF. The CDR3 DNA reads TGTGCCAGCAGCCCCCTAGCGGGCGGATCCTACGAGCAGTACTTC. The variable domain in full, completed from reference TRBV7-2 and TRBJ2-7, reads GAGVSQSPSNKVTEKGKDVELRCDPISGHTALYWYRQSLGQGLEFLIYFQGNSAPDKSGLPSDRFSAERTGGSVSTLTIQRTQQEDSAVYLCASSPLAGGSYEQYFGPGTRLTVT.

The chain employs TRBV7-9 and TRBJ1-2; possibly TRBD1 for D (6 bases). The CDR3 loop spans 13 amino acids. Germline V gives CDR1 SEHNR, CDR2 FQNEAQ (reference sequence). Trimming removed 5 bases at V and 4 bases at J, with 11 bases between. The chain's CDR3 is CASSRTESYGYTF. The CDR3 DNA follows: TGTGCCAGCAGCAGGACAGAGAGCTATGGCTACACCTTC.

This chain links TRBV28 with TRBJ1-2; 7 bases fit TRBD1. The CDR3 spans 12 residues. V was pared by 5 bases and J by 3 bases, with 0 bases of the junction left unmatched. The germline V gene encodes CDR1 MDHEN and CDR2 SYDVKM. For the CDR3, the DNA is TGTGCCAGCAGTGGGACAGACTATGGCTACACCTTC. This gives the protein CASSGTDYGYTF.

This sequence joins TRBV7-4 and TRBJ2-7, with TRBD1 as a possible D gene (6 bases). V was shortened by 7 bases and J by 2 bases, with 18 bases between the two germline ends. The CDR3 consists of 15 residues. Germline V CDR1 and CDR2: SGHVT, SQSDAQ. CDR3 region: CASTNRTEATYEQYF. The CDR3 nucleotides read TGTGCCAGCACCAATAGGACAGAAGCTACCTACGAGCAGTACTTC. The full variable domain, completed using reference TRBV7-4 and TRBJ2-7, is GAGVSQSPRYKVAKRGRDVALRCDSISGHVTLYWYRQTLGQGSEVLTYSQSDAQRDKSGRPSGRFSAERPERSVSTLKIQRTEQGDSAVYLCASTNRTEATYEQYFGPGTRLTVT.

The V and J genes are TRBV5-1 and TRBJ1-4; no clear D gene. From germline, CDR1 is SGHRS and CDR2 YFSETQ. The CDR3 has 16 residues. V shed 1 base and J shed 1 base, with 11 bases lying between them. The CDR3 coding sequence is TGCGCCAGCAGCTTGTCTGTGGGAGGAACTAATGAAAAACTGTTTTTT. This sequence encodes CASSLSVGGTNEKLFF.

The genes are TRBV27 and TRBJ2-2, with D unclear. This CDR3 has 16 amino acids. Germline V gene sequence: CDR1 MNHEY, CDR2 SMNVEV (reference sequence). V was cut by 4 bases and J by 0 bases, with 12 bases left in between. CDR3 sequence (DNA): TGTGCCAGCAGTTCACCATCGAGGACGAACACCGGGGAGCTGTTTTTT. The encoded protein is CASSSPSRTNTGELFF.

The chain carries TRBV7-6 and TRBJ1-1; tentative D call: TRBD1 (5 bases). The CDR3 runs to 13 residues. Germline CDR1 and CDR2: SGHVS and FNYEAQ. V was trimmed by 5 bases and J by 1 base, leaving 8 bases between them. CDR3 in amino acids: CASSPGTNTEAFF. DNA of the CDR3: TGTGCCAGCAGCCCCGGGACGAACACTGAAGCTTTCTTT.

The genes are TRBV19 and TRBJ2-5; D unclear. V was shortened by 0 bases and J by 4 bases, with 9 bases between the two germline ends. The germline CDR1 and CDR2 sequences are LNHDA and SQIVND (reference sequence). The CDR3 covers 14 residues. The CDR3 region is CASSIEGRSETQYF. CDR3 sequence (DNA): TGTGCCAGTAGTATAGAAGGTAGATCAGAGACCCAGTACTTC.

On this clone itself: This is likely an artifact of a read error, given a far larger clone one base away. The same CDR3 arises from other DNA sequences in this sample as well. This rearrangement joins TRBV4-3 to TRBJ2-5; TRBD1 agrees at 7 bases. The DNA end favors TRBJ2-7, so the J call may be wrong. The CDR3 sequence is 15 residues long. The V gene's germline CDR1 is LGHNA and CDR2 YSLEER. The CDR3 nucleotides are TGCGCCAGCAGCCAAGAGACAGGGAACCTATACGAGCAGTACTTC. This encodes CASSQETGNLYEQYF.

The chain couples TRBV29-1 to TRBJ1-5; tentatively, D is TRBD1 (5 bases). From germline, CDR1 is SQVTM and CDR2 ANQGSEA. V was pared by 4 bases and J by 4 bases, with 14 bases between. The CDR3 has 14 residues. The CDR3 DNA reads TGCAGCGTTGCGCAGGGAGTTCCGAATCAGCCCCAGCATTTT. It yields the protein CSVAQGVPNQPQHF.

The V call is TRBV2, the J call TRBJ1-1, with TRBD1 as a possible D gene (6 bases). Trimming took 6 bases from V and 0 from J, leaving 20 bases between them. CDR1 and CDR2 from the germline V gene are SNHLY and FYNNEI. The CDR3 is made up of 17 amino acids. CDR3: CASRLTGGILVNTEAFF. The CDR3 DNA reads TGTGCCAGCAGGTTGACAGGCGGCATTTTAGTGAACACTGAAGCTTTCTTT.

The V and J genes are TRBV10-3 and TRBJ1-4, with no clear D. CDR3 size: 16 residues. V lost 0 bases, J lost 10 bases, and 18 bases lay in between. Germline V gene data show CDR1 as ENHRY and CDR2 as SYGVKD. CDR3 protein: CAISESGSTRRGKLFF. Here the CDR3 DNA reads TGTGCCATCAGTGAGTCTGGGTCCACTCGACGGGGAAAACTGTTTTTT.

The chain links TRBV5-6 to TRBJ2-1; D remains ambiguous. Germline values: CDR1 SGHDT, CDR2 YYEEEE. The V gene lost 0 bases and the J gene lost 7 bases, with 11 bases spanning the gap. The CDR3 has 14 residues. CDR3 region: CASSLALTPNEQFF. In nucleotides, the CDR3 is TGTGCCAGCAGCTTGGCCCTCACGCCAAATGAGCAGTTCTTC. Looking up the rest from reference TRBV5-6 and TRBJ2-1 gives the full variable domain: DAGVTQSPTHLIKTRGQQVTLRCSPKSGHDTVSWYQQALGQGPQFIFQYYEEEERQRGNFPDRFSGHQFPNYSSELNVNALLLGDSALYLCASSLALTPNEQFFGPGTRLTVL.

V is TRBV6-1 and J is TRBJ2-3, with D unresolved. The CDR3 covers 14 residues. CDR1 and CDR2 (germline): MNHNS, SASEGT. The V end was cut by 4 bases, the J end by 6 bases, with 14 bases between. CDR3 amino acids: CASSVMEATDTQYF. Written as DNA, the CDR3 is TGTGCCAGCAGTGTGATGGAAGCGACGGATACGCAGTATTTT.